These 30 T cell receptor beta chains originate from one sample sequenced in a study of T-cell memory formation after mild COVID-19 (dated by TCRdb to the early 2020s). Libraries were prepared through 5' RACE. TCRdb shows the sequencer as Illumina NovaSeq 6000. The raw public data were reprocessed by TCRdb itself: fastp quality trimming at Q25, MiXCR clonotype calling, in-frame beta chains only. CDR3 protein duplicates are merged, each entry listing the most common genes and DNA. The sample table holds roughly 200,000 distinct CDR3 sequences, of which around 8.8% were seen once. Around 3.4% of the sample is in the top ten clones. Sequenced: PBMCs or a T cell subset sorted from them (not recorded which). The receptors were sampled from a man aged 18 to 35 who had mild COVID-19 (a few samples of this study predate the infection). The sample titles of this study are shuffled in the database, so cell type and time point are left out; the donor was told from shared clones.

The chain is built from TRBV4-2 and TRBJ2-5; TRBD2 matches at 16 bases. The trim removed 4 bases at V and 5 bases at J, leaving 10 bases unmatched. Germline-derived CDR1 and CDR2 are LGHNA and YNFKEQ. The CDR3 totals 18 residues. CDR3 residues: CASSLGTSGGGRSETQYF. As DNA, the CDR3 is TGTGCCAGCAGCCTGGGGACTAGCGGGGGGGGTCGTAGTGAGACCCAGTACTTC.

In this sample, this clonotype is medium-sized. The V gene is TRBV12-3 or TRBV12-4, the J gene TRBJ2-2, with a weak D call TRBD1 (6 bases). Trimming cost V 7 bases and J 6 bases, with 15 bases left between them. This CDR3 is built from 14 residues. CDR3 nucleotides: TGTGCCAGCAAACCGGGACAAAACTCCGGGGAGCTGTTTTTT. This codes for CASKPGQNSGELFF.

This clonotype was detected only a few times. The genes are TRBV5-1 and TRBJ2-5; 11 positions agree with TRBD2. The CDR3 runs to 15 residues. V dropped 4 bases and J dropped 2; count of bases not matched to a gene: 4. Germline lookup yields CDR1 SGHRS and CDR2 YFSETQ. CDR3 residues: CASSMLAGGQETQYF. The CDR3 DNA is TGCGCCAGCAGCATGCTAGCGGGGGGACAAGAGACCCAGTACTTC. Complete variable domain (other parts from reference TRBV5-1 and TRBJ2-5): KAGVTQTPRYLIKTRGQQVTLSCSPISGHRSVSWYQQTPGQGLQFLFEYFSETQRNKGNFPGRFSGRQFSNSRSEMNVSTLELGDSALYLCASSMLAGGQETQYFGPGTRLLVL.

The genes are TRBV11-1 and TRBJ2-2; 12 bases line up with TRBD2. The CDR3 runs to 16 residues. Germline V gene sequence: CDR1 SGHAT, CDR2 FQDESV (reference sequence). The V segment lost 5 bases and the J segment 6 bases; nucleotides outside the gene matches: 7. The CDR3 DNA reads as TGTGCCAGCAGCCCCAGACTAGCGGGGGCCCCCGGGGAGCTGTTTTTT. Amino acid sequence: CASSPRLAGAPGELFF.

This chain uses TRBV5-8 with TRBJ1-2; no clear D gene. The CDR3 runs 13 residues. The germline CDR1 and CDR2 sequences are SGHTS and YDEGEE. V was shortened by 4 bases and J by 4 bases, with 11 bases between the two germline ends. Here the CDR3 reads CASSKVLFYGYTF. The CDR3 DNA is TGTGCCAGCAGCAAGGTCCTCTTCTATGGCTACACCTTC.

This clonotype was seen a few times. The CDR3 DNA reads TGTGCCACCAGTGACCCTCTAGCGGGGGGGAGCTCCTACGAGCAGTACTTC. This encodes CATSDPLAGGSSYEQYF. The rearrangement joins TRBV24-1 to TRBJ2-7; TRBD2 aligns across 12 bases. Germline V CDR1 and CDR2: KGHDR, SFDVKD. Losses at the gene ends were 4 bases for V and 0 bases for J; bases not matched to a gene: 6. The CDR3 loop spans 17 amino acids.

The J gene is TRBJ1-1, the V gene TRBV18, with 8 nucleotides matching TRBD1. The trim removed 0 bases at V and 3 bases at J, leaving 3 bases unmatched. The CDR3 spans 15 residues. CDR1 is KGHSH, CDR2 LQKENI, per germline. CDR3 sequence: CASSPPQGAYTEAFF. The DNA of the CDR3 is TGTGCCAGCTCACCACCTCAGGGGGCTTACACTGAAGCTTTCTTT.

The chain has TRBV15 and TRBJ2-3; possibly TRBD1 or TRBD2 for D (5 bases each). Germline CDR1 reads LNHNV; CDR2 reads YYDKDF (reference sequence). V was pared by 3 bases and J by 4 bases, with 14 bases between. CDR3 length: 15 residues. The CDR3, as DNA: TGTGCCACCAGCAGCGGGGCCACGGGCCCAGATACGCAGTATTTT. Protein: CATSSGATGPDTQYF.

This clonotype occurred many times. The CDR3 sequence: CASSSSAGGTGELFF. CDR3 DNA: TGTGCCAGCAGCTCCTCAGCGGGGGGCACCGGGGAGCTGTTTTTT. The chain recombines TRBV7-3 with TRBJ2-2, with TRBD2 matching 9 bases. The V gene end was trimmed by 4 bases and the J gene end by 4 bases; junction bases not matched to a gene: 4. This CDR3 is built from 15 residues. From germline, CDR1 is SGHTA and CDR2 FQGTGA.

This clonotype was counted between two and nine times. The chain has TRBV6-6 and TRBJ1-5; D unresolved. The ends were cut back, 7 bases at V and 9 bases at J, with 10 bases in the middle. The CDR3 loop spans 11 amino acids. Looked up from germline, CDR1 is MNHNY and CDR2 is SVGAGI (reference sequence). The CDR3 reads CASTSVGPQHF. CDR3 sequence (DNA): TGTGCCAGCACATCGGTGGGGCCCCAGCATTTT.

This clonotype was recorded many times. The chain is built from TRBV5-1 and TRBJ1-6; tentatively, D is TRBD1 (5 bases). The germline V gene encodes CDR1 SGHRS and CDR2 YFSETQ. The CDR3 has 13 residues. With 6 bases removed from V and 10 bases from J, the gap between germline ends came to 14 bases. The CDR3 spells CASTGEGLSPLHF. The CDR3 region has the DNA TGCGCCAGCACTGGGGAGGGGCTCTCACCCCTCCACTTT.

This clonotype was observed a few times. The rearrangement uses TRBV30 and TRBJ2-3; D unclear. The CDR3 covers 13 residues. V shed 2 bases and J shed 6 bases, with 12 bases lying between them. CDR1 is GTSNPN, CDR2 SVGIG, per germline (reference sequence). The CDR3 region has the DNA TGTGCCTGGAGTCCCAACGCTGGGGATACGCAGTATTTT. Its translation: CAWSPNAGDTQYF.

V and J are TRBV20-1 and TRBJ2-2; weak D call: TRBD2 (6 bases). The germline CDR1 and CDR2 sequences are DFQATT and SNEGSKA (reference sequence). With 3 bases removed from V and 6 bases from J, the gap between germline ends came to 11 bases. The CDR3 has 13 residues. CDR3 amino acids: CSARVRGAGELFF. The CDR3 DNA follows: TGCAGTGCTAGGGTGCGGGGAGCCGGGGAGCTGTTTTTT.

This clonotype has just a few counts. The chain combines TRBV11-2 with TRBJ2-6; the D gene is possibly TRBD1 (5 bases). Trimming took off 5 bases at V and 0 bases at J, with 14 bases between the two ends. The CDR3 totals 17 residues. Germline values: CDR1 SGHAT, CDR2 FQNNGV. This chain's CDR3 is CASSIGHRYSGANVLTF. The DNA for the CDR3 is TGTGCCAGCAGCATCGGACATCGGTACTCTGGGGCCAACGTCCTGACTTTC.

This clonotype was counted ten times or more. The J gene is TRBJ2-7, the V gene TRBV5-1; D might be TRBD1 (6 bases). CDR3 length: 15 residues. V was trimmed by 3 bases and J by 4 bases, leaving 17 bases between them. Germline CDR1 is SGHRS and CDR2 is YFSETQ. CDR3 coding DNA: TGCGCCAGCAGCTCCCCGTTCAGGGGTCGGTACGAGCAGTACTTC. Its translation is CASSSPFRGRYEQYF.

This clonotype was picked up a small number of times. The chain employs TRBV20-1 and TRBJ2-5; 11 positions agree with TRBD2. V was clipped by 5 bases and J by 4 bases; unmatched bases: 6. The CDR3 consists of 14 residues. Germline values: CDR1 DFQATT, CDR2 SNEGSKA (reference sequence). The CDR3 DNA reads TGCAGTGCTGGGACTAGCGGTCCCGGAGAGACCCAGTACTTC. Translating it yields CSAGTSGPGETQYF.

The rearrangement joins TRBV5-5 to TRBJ1-1, with D tentatively TRBD1 (5 bases). Trimming removed 0 bases from V and 0 bases from J, with 6 bases in between. There are 14 residues in the CDR3. Germline V gene data show CDR1 as SGHKS and CDR2 as YYEKEE (reference sequence). DNA of the CDR3: TGTGCCAGCAGCTTGGAGGGGCTGAACACTGAAGCTTTCTTT. Protein product: CASSLEGLNTEAFF.

This clonotype has just a few counts. The chain has TRBV19 and TRBJ1-1; 7 bases are shared with TRBD1. The CDR3 runs 17 residues. Germline CDR1 LNHDA, CDR2 SQIVND (reference sequence). The trim removed 4 bases at V and 1 base at J, leaving 12 bases unmatched. The CDR3 spells CASSTDQGEGGNTEAFF. In nucleotides, the CDR3 is TGTGCCAGTAGTACCGATCAGGGGGAAGGAGGGAACACTGAAGCTTTCTTT.

This clonotype appeared a few times. The V gene is TRBV29-1, the J gene TRBJ1-2; 12 bases agree with TRBD1. Germline CDR1 SQVTM, CDR2 ANQGSEA. The CDR3 has 15 amino acids. Germline trimming cut 4 bases from V and 3 bases from J; bases unmatched to any gene: 6. The CDR3 sequence: CSVGDRGLLDYGYTF. The CDR3 DNA follows: TGCAGCGTTGGGGACAGGGGGCTCCTTGACTATGGCTACACCTTC. The full variable domain, completed using reference TRBV29-1 and TRBJ1-2, is SAVISQKPSRDICQRGTSLTIQCQVDSQVTMMFWYRQQPGQSLTLIATANQGSEATYESGFVIDKFPISRPNLTFSTLTVSNMSPEDSSIYLCSVGDRGLLDYGYTFGSGTRLTVV.

This clonotype was counted a few times. The chain carries TRBV20-1 and TRBJ2-3, with D maybe TRBD2 (7 bases). Trimming pared 3 bases from V and 2 bases from J, leaving 21 bases between. CDR3 size: 17 residues. Germline loops: CDR1 DFQATT, CDR2 SNEGSKA (reference sequence). CDR3 in DNA: TGCAGTGCTAGGGGACCGGGGGCGGGGGTTCCCACAGATACGCAGTATTTT. Translating it yields CSARGPGAGVPTDTQYF.

This clonotype was seen many times. The V gene is TRBV20-1, the J gene TRBJ1-1, with a possible D match to TRBD1 (5 bases). The length of the CDR3 is 15 residues. The V gene lost 3 bases and the J gene lost 0 bases, with 14 bases spanning the gap. Per the germline V gene, CDR1 is DFQATT and CDR2 is SNEGSKA (reference sequence). The CDR3 DNA reads TGCAGTGCTAGTCTAGGGGACTCCTTGAACACTGAAGCTTTCTTT. Its protein is CSASLGDSLNTEAFF.

This clonotype was seen more than once but under ten times. The chain links TRBV5-5 to TRBJ2-3, with D unclear. Germline V gene data show CDR1 as SGHKS and CDR2 as YYEKEE (reference sequence). The CDR3 runs to 14 residues. Trimming took off 3 bases at V and 6 bases at J, with 14 bases between the two ends. In DNA form, the CDR3 reads TGTGCCAGCAGCTCGGCCGGCTGGTCCGATACGCAGTATTTT. The encoded protein is CASSSAGWSDTQYF.

In this sample, this clonotype turned up many times. The chain employs TRBV6-5 and TRBJ1-1; the D is unclear. CDR1 and CDR2 (germline): MNHEY, SVGAGI. V lost 0 bases and J lost 1, with 3 bases in between. The CDR3 totals 13 residues. The CDR3 loop reads CASSYSRNTEAFF. In DNA form, the CDR3 reads TGTGCCAGCAGTTACTCCCGGAACACTGAAGCTTTCTTT.

The chain combines TRBV7-2 with TRBJ2-7; the D gene is possibly TRBD2 (7 bases). Germline CDR1 reads SGHTA; CDR2 reads FQGNSA. The CDR3 extends over 14 amino acids. Trimming took off 5 bases at V and 5 bases at J, with 16 bases between the two ends. The DNA of the CDR3 is TGTGCCAGCAGCCCCTGGGGGGGCAACCACGAGCAGTACTTC. It translates to CASSPWGGNHEQYF. The full variable domain, with the rest looked up from reference TRBV7-2 and TRBJ2-7, is GAGVSQSPSNKVTEKGKDVELRCDPISGHTALYWYRQSLGQGLEFLIYFQGNSAPDKSGLPSDRFSAERTGGSVSTLTIQRTQQEDSAVYLCASSPWGGNHEQYFGPGTRLTVT.

This clonotype has just a few counts. The chain carries TRBV6-2 or TRBV6-3 and TRBJ2-5, with 7 nucleotides matching TRBD1. The CDR3 runs to 14 residues. J lost 5 bases, V lost 5 bases, and 8 bases had no gene match. Per the germline V gene, CDR1 is MNHEY and CDR2 is SVGEGT. CDR3 DNA sequence: TGTGCCAGCAGTACGACAGGGAATAGGGAGACCCAGTACTTC. Its protein product is CASSTTGNRETQYF.

This clonotype came up a few times. The chain joins TRBV24-1 to TRBJ2-3; 10 bases agree with TRBD1. The ends lost 6 bases at V and 6 bases at J; junction bases unmatched: 8. The CDR3 has 15 amino acids. CDR1 is KGHDR, CDR2 SFDVKD, per germline. The CDR3 bases are TGTGCCACCAGTCGGGGACAGGGGAGCGTGGATACGCAGTATTTT. It is translated as CATSRGQGSVDTQYF.

This chain uses TRBV4-1 with TRBJ2-1, with 8 bases aligning to TRBD2. This CDR3 spans 16 amino acids. Losses at the gene ends were 1 base for V and 8 bases for J; bases not matched to a gene: 10. Germline V lookup: CDR1 MGHRA, CDR2 YSYEKL. DNA for the CDR3: TGCGCCAGCAGCCAAGGTTTGTCGGGGGGGCGTGATGAGCAGTTCTTC. Protein sequence: CASSQGLSGGRDEQFF.

This clonotype appeared many times. The chain carries TRBV5-1 and TRBJ2-5, with 9 bases that match TRBD1. Germline trimming cut 1 base from V and 1 base from J; bases unmatched to any gene: 5. The CDR3 contains 16 residues. From germline, CDR1 is SGHRS and CDR2 YFSETQ. The CDR3 loop is CASSLQGTGSQETQYF. CDR3 coding DNA: TGCGCCAGCAGCTTGCAGGGGACAGGGTCCCAAGAGACCCAGTACTTC.

There are a few counts of this clonotype. The chain employs TRBV20-1 and TRBJ1-1; no clear D. CDR1 and CDR2 (germline): DFQATT, SNEGSKA (reference sequence). V was clipped by 2 bases and J by 4 bases, with 11 bases between them. The CDR3 is made up of 13 amino acids. DNA for the CDR3: TGCAGTGCTAGACCCAGTCCAGGCACTGAAGCTTTCTTT. Protein sequence: CSARPSPGTEAFF.

This clonotype occurred a few times. The chain links TRBV20-1 to TRBJ2-6; D is undetermined. The CDR3 runs 13 residues. Germline V gene data show CDR1 as DFQATT and CDR2 as SNEGSKA (reference sequence). The V gene lost 0 bases and the J gene lost 1 base, with 1 base spanning the gap. Here the CDR3 reads CSARESGANVLTF. The DNA of the CDR3 is TGCAGTGCTAGAGAGTCTGGGGCCAACGTCCTGACTTTC.